This entry lists 16 T cell receptor beta chains sequenced from one sample in a study of blood T cell repertoires in COVID-19. Using immunoSEQ multiplex PCR, the repertoire was profiled, and TCRdb retains in-frame clones only, with some absent. Seen here are 90,000 to 120,000 clones, about 90% observed once, and the top ten hold under 5.5%. Sequencing input: peripheral blood. These TCRs come from a man aged 40-50 years with active or convalescent COVID-19.

The gene calls are TRBV7-2 and TRBJ2-1; D perhaps matches TRBD1 (5 bases). Trimming took off 5 bases at V and 6 bases at J, with 11 bases between the two ends. The CDR3 is made up of 13 amino acids. The germline CDR1 and CDR2 sequences are SGHTA and FQGNSA. The CDR3 is CASSNRQSNEQFF. The CDR3 DNA is TGTGCCAGCAGCAATAGACAGAGCAATGAGCAGTTCTTC.

V gene TRBV5-1 combines with J gene TRBJ2-5; D gene unclear. The CDR3 sequence is 13 residues long. Trimming took 1 base from V and 2 from J, leaving 6 bases between them. Germline V gene sequence: CDR1 SGHRS, CDR2 YFSETQ. CDR3 protein: CASSLPVQETQYF. For the CDR3, the DNA is TGCGCCAGCAGCTTGCCAGTGCAAGAGACCCAGTACTTC. Full variable domain (remainder filled in from reference TRBV5-1 and TRBJ2-5): KAGVTQTPRYLIKTRGQQVTLSCSPISGHRSVSWYQQTPGQGLQFLFEYFSETQRNKGNFPGRFSGRQFSNSRSEMNVSTLELGDSALYLCASSLPVQETQYFGPGTRLLVL.

The chain carries TRBV19 and TRBJ1-5; TRBD1 might be the D (6 bases). This CDR3 comprises 15 residues. Germline-derived CDR1 and CDR2 are LNHDA and SQIVND (reference sequence). V shed 4 bases and J shed 3 bases, with 13 bases lying between them. The CDR3 nucleotides read TGTGCCAGTAGTAGAGAAACAGGGCTCAATCAGCCCCAGCATTTT. Amino acid sequence: CASSRETGLNQPQHF.

The chain carries TRBV19 and TRBJ1-5, with D tentatively TRBD1 (5 bases). Germline V gene data show CDR1 as LNHDA and CDR2 as SQIVND (reference sequence). This CDR3 region has 14 residues. V lost 2 bases and J lost 6, with 11 bases in between. CDR3 amino acids: CASSILGDSQPQHF. In nucleotides, the CDR3 is TGTGCCAGTAGTATATTGGGGGACTCTCAGCCCCAGCATTTT.

This chain links TRBV25-1 with TRBJ2-2, with D hard to call. Deletions cut 6 bases from V and 7 bases from J, with 9 bases between. The germline CDR1 and CDR2 sequences are MGHDK and SYGVNS. The CDR3 extends over 12 amino acids. This CDR3 is CASSLPHGELFF. CDR3 in DNA: TGTGCCAGCAGCCTACCCCACGGGGAGCTGTTTTTT.

The chain's CDR3 is CASRSPQGPNQPQHF. In DNA, the CDR3 is TGTGCCAGCAGGTCTCCACAGGGGCCCAATCAGCCCCAGCATTTT. V gene TRBV28 combines with J gene TRBJ1-5, with 7 bases aligning to TRBD1. The CDR3 length is 15 residues. CDR1 is MDHEN, CDR2 SYDVKM, per germline. The V gene end was trimmed by 6 bases and the J gene end by 3 bases; junction bases not matched to a gene: 8.

This sequence joins TRBV24-1 and TRBJ1-2, with D hard to call. Germline CDR1 KGHDR, CDR2 SFDVKD. Trimming shortened V by 1 base and J by 2 bases, and 7 bases separated the two germline ends. This CDR3 spans 14 amino acids. The DNA of the CDR3 is TGTGCCACCAGTGATTTCGGGTTGAACTATGGCTACACCTTC. Its translation: CATSDFGLNYGYTF.

The chain employs TRBV3-1 (or the pseudogene TRBV3-2) and TRBJ1-1, with D possibly being TRBD1 (6 bases). V lost 0 bases to trimming and J lost 6 bases, with 14 bases between them. Germline V gives CDR1 LGHDT, CDR2 YNNKEL (reference sequence). The CDR3 sequence is 15 residues long. The CDR3 DNA follows: TGTGCCAGCAGCCAAGAGGTCAGGGGTTCCGCTGAAGCTTTCTTT. Translated: CASSQEVRGSAEAFF.

The V gene is TRBV29-1, the J gene TRBJ1-4, with D unresolved. This CDR3 is built from 12 residues. CDR1 and CDR2 (germline): SQVTM, ANQGSEA. V was pared by 2 bases and J by 4 bases, with 5 bases between. CDR3 nucleotide sequence: TGCAGCGTTGAAACTAGTAATGAAAAACTGTTTTTT. Amino acids: CSVETSNEKLFF.

In nucleotides, the CDR3 is TGTGCCACCGCTGTTCCAGGGGGGACTAATGAAAAACTGTTTTTT. This codes for CATAVPGGTNEKLFF. This sequence joins TRBV15 and TRBJ1-4; TRBD1 matches 7 bases. Looked up from germline, CDR1 is LNHNV and CDR2 is YYDKDF (reference sequence). This CDR3 has 15 residues. V shed 8 bases and J 2 bases; nucleotides not matched to a gene: 8.

The chain has TRBV5-1 and TRBJ1-1; no clear D gene. V was clipped by 1 base and J by 5 bases, with 12 bases between them. Germline values: CDR1 SGHRS, CDR2 YFSETQ. The CDR3 length is 14 residues. The CDR3 loop is CASSLSLGRTEAFF. The CDR3 nucleotides are TGCGCCAGCAGCTTGTCTCTGGGGAGAACTGAAGCTTTCTTT.

The gene calls are TRBV29-1 and TRBJ2-1; TRBD2 might be the D (5 bases). Germline loops: CDR1 SQVTM, CDR2 ANQGSEA. The length of the CDR3 is 12 residues. The germline V and J ends were trimmed by 7 bases and 6 bases, with 13 bases remaining between them. The CDR3 region is CSGELLFNEQFF. CDR3 bases: TGCAGCGGGGAGTTGTTGTTCAATGAGCAGTTCTTC.

The rearrangement joins TRBV5-6 to TRBJ1-2; unclear D gene. Trimming left V 4 bases short and J 6 bases short, with 16 bases between. CDR3 length equals 14 residues. Germline CDR1 reads SGHDT; CDR2 reads YYEEEE. The CDR3 reads CASSTKRTSNGYTF. The CDR3 bases are TGTGCCAGCAGCACCAAGAGAACTTCCAATGGCTACACCTTC.

The V and J genes are TRBV5-1 and TRBJ2-7, with 8 bases fitting TRBD1. V lost 1 base, J lost 2 bases, and 8 bases stayed unmatched. The CDR3 is 16 amino acids. Per the germline V gene, CDR1 is SGHRS and CDR2 is YFSETQ. CDR3 residues: CASSLNSRTGTYEQYF. The CDR3 DNA reads as TGCGCCAGCAGCTTGAATTCAAGGACAGGGACCTACGAGCAGTACTTC.

This clone was recorded once. The chain carries TRBV28 and TRBJ1-2; TRBD1 might be the D (5 bases). Germline V lookup: CDR1 MDHEN, CDR2 SYDVKM. The CDR3 extends over 15 amino acids. V was cut by 3 bases and J by 4 bases, with 15 bases left in between. The CDR3 spells CASSFWGQLSYGYTF. The DNA of the CDR3 is TGTGCCAGCAGTTTTTGGGGCCAACTAAGCTATGGCTACACCTTC.

The CDR3 is CARSPRALERKYEQYF. DNA for the CDR3: TGTGCCAGAAGCCCCCGGGCGTTGGAGCGGAAGTACGAGCAGTACTTC. The chain employs TRBV5-3 and TRBJ2-7; TRBD2 might be the D (5 bases). TRBV5-3 is treated as an ORF (open reading frame) with a function not yet certain. V gave up 4 bases and J gave up 4 bases, with 21 bases separating them. The CDR3 is made up of 16 amino acids.